The 9 T cell receptor beta chains below come from one sample, sequenced in a study of blood T cells in healthy people across ages. Next came a second PCR, run for about 6 to 12 cycles, which used a sample-barcoded 5' primer along with a J-beta primer mix. TCRdb reprocessed the 5' RACE reads with MiXCR, giving one entry per CDR3 protein. Of hundreds of thousands of distinct CDR3 sequences in the sample, about 34% were seen once. What was sequenced was blood. These receptors all stem from a woman older than 75 in good health.

The rearrangement joins TRBV6-2 or TRBV6-3 to TRBJ2-7; 7 bases are a match to TRBD1. The J call is uncertain, as TRBJ2-4 better fits the DNA end. CDR3 length equals 15 residues. Looked up from germline, CDR1 is MNHEY and CDR2 is SVGEGT. Here the CDR3 reads CASSWYRGAKGIQYF. DNA of the CDR3: TGTGCCAGCAGTTGGTACAGGGGAGCCAAAGGCATTCAGTACTTC.

This clonotype has at least ten counts. This sequence joins TRBV5-1 and TRBJ1-2; TRBD1 matches at 8 bases. The CDR3 runs to 17 residues. CDR1 and CDR2 (germline): SGHRS, YFSETQ. V lost 0 bases, J lost 0 bases, and 7 bases stayed unmatched. CDR3 in amino acids: CASSLGRTGRSNYGYTF. The CDR3 DNA is TGCGCCAGCAGCTTGGGGAGGACAGGGAGATCTAACTATGGCTACACCTTC.

This clonotype was picked up a small number of times. V usage is TRBV5-1 and J usage is TRBJ1-5; no reliable D call. Trimming cost V 0 bases and J 0 bases, with 7 bases left between them. The germline gives CDR1 SGHRS, CDR2 YFSETQ. The CDR3 extends over 15 amino acids. CDR3 loop: CASSLDGDSNQPQHF. CDR3 coding DNA: TGCGCCAGCAGCTTGGACGGGGATAGCAATCAGCCCCAGCATTTT.

The chain recombines TRBV24-1 with TRBJ2-1, with 10 nucleotides matching TRBD2. V shed 3 bases, J shed 2 bases, and the junction held 3 bases outside the gene matches. Germline-derived CDR1 and CDR2 are KGHDR and SFDVKD. The CDR3 has 16 residues. For the CDR3, the DNA is TGTGCCACCAGTGATGCTAGCGGGAGTACCTACAATGAGCAGTTCTTC. Translating gives CATSDASGSTYNEQFF.

This clonotype turned up a few times. A much larger clonotype is one base distant, so this may be a read error. This chain uses TRBV4-3 with TRBJ2-1; 11 positions agree with TRBD2. This CDR3 region has 16 residues. V shed 0 bases, J shed 9 bases, and the junction held 7 bases outside the gene matches. CDR1 LGHNA and CDR2 YSLEER come from the germline V gene. CDR3 in amino acids: CASSQEGGTSGSEQFF. The CDR3, as DNA: TGCGCCAGCAGCCAAGAAGGGGGGACTAGCGGTAGTGAGCAGTTCTTC.

J is TRBJ2-3 and V is TRBV27; 9 nucleotides match TRBD1. Germline CDR1 reads MNHEY; CDR2 reads SMNVEV (reference sequence). This CDR3 contains 15 residues. V was pared by 3 bases and J by 4 bases, with 5 bases of the junction left unmatched. The CDR3 DNA reads as TGTGCCAGCAGTTTGGGGGACAGGGTCCCAGATACGCAGTATTTT. This encodes CASSLGDRVPDTQYF.

The table lists this clonotype with many counts. V is TRBV28 and J is TRBJ1-2; D perhaps matches TRBD1 (6 bases). In germline, CDR1 is MDHEN, CDR2 SYDVKM. The CDR3 is made up of 17 amino acids. V lost 6 bases and J 2 bases, leaving 22 bases between the germline ends. CDR3 DNA: TGTGCCAGCAGCTATATTGGACAGAGAGGATCGAACTATGGCTACACCTTC. It yields the protein CASSYIGQRGSNYGYTF.

With respect to this clonotype: Just one base apart from a much larger clone, this may be a read error. This sequence joins TRBV12-3 or TRBV12-4 and TRBJ1-1; D is unclear. This CDR3 spans 13 amino acids. The CDR3 sequence is CANSRGLNTEAFF. The CDR3 bases are TGTGCCAACAGTCGAGGACTGAACACTGAAGCTTTCTTT.

Note on this clonotype: Since a much larger clone is just one base distant, this may be a read error. The chain joins TRBV21-1 to TRBJ2-5. TRBV21-1 is listed as a pseudogene. The CDR3 contains 15 residues. This chain's CDR3 is CAGSKAASRWGTQYF. Here the CDR3 DNA reads TGTGCCGGCAGCAAAGCGGCTTCTCGCTGGGGGACCCAGTACTTC.